The 26 T cell receptor beta chains below were found in one sample sequenced in a study of CD8+CD57+ T cells in acquired aplastic anemia. Genomic DNA acted as the template from which TCR beta VDJ combination and CDR3 sequence profiling were carried out. MiXCR, run by TCRdb on the reads, gives a single entry per CDR3 protein. The table records around 430,000 distinct CDR3 sequences, around 30% of them present only once. It was patients with CD8+CD57+ cell expansion by flow cytometry who were chosen for sequencing. The sequencing input was sorted CD4+, CD8+, or CD8+CD57+ T cells (not recorded which) from PBMCs. All receptors come from a human donor with aplastic anemia.

Points on this clonotype: A single base separates this from a much larger clone, so it may be a read error. Here the CDR3 reads CASSASEQETQYF. The CDR3 DNA reads as TGTGCCTCCAGTGCATCAGAGCAAGAGACCCAGTACTTC. The V call is TRBV24-1, the J call TRBJ2-5, with D unclear. The CDR3 is 13 residues long. Germline CDR1 reads KGHDR; CDR2 reads SFDVKD.

As regards this clonotype: A much larger clone differs from this one at a single base, so this may be a read error. The chain is built from TRBV25-1 and TRBJ1-2; possible D gene TRBD1, 6 bases. The length of the CDR3 is 13 residues. V was trimmed by 6 bases and J by 3 bases, leaving 11 bases between them. CDR1 is MGHDK, CDR2 SYGVNS, per germline. Here the CDR3 DNA reads TGTGCCAGCAGACGGACAGCTGACTATGGCTACACCTTC. It specifies CASRRTADYGYTF.

Details on this clonotype: A much larger clone sits a single nucleotide away, making a read error possible. The chain recombines TRBV15 with TRBJ2-2, with D perhaps matching TRBD2 (5 bases). The CDR3 is 15 residues long. CDR1 is LNHNV, CDR2 YYDKDF, per germline (reference sequence). The CDR3 spells CATSRGLKDTGELLF. The CDR3 bases are TGTGCCACCAGCAGAGGGCTAAAAGACACCGGGGAGCTGCTTTTT. Using reference TRBV15 and TRBJ2-2 for the parts outside the CDR3, the full variable domain is DAMVIQNPRYQVTQFGKPVTLSCSQTLNHNVMYWYQQKSSQAPKLLFHYYDKDFNNEADTPDNFQSRRPNTSFCFLDIRSPGLGDTAMYLCATSRGLKDTGELLFGEGSRLTVL.

The table lists this clonotype with many counts. The chain combines TRBV20-1 with TRBJ1-3, with D tentatively TRBD1 (6 bases). Trimming left V 3 bases short and J 4 bases short, with 13 bases between. The length of the CDR3 is 14 residues. Germline assignment: CDR1 DFQATT and CDR2 SNEGSKA (reference sequence). The CDR3 coding sequence is TGCAGTGCTAGTTGGGGGCAAGCGGGAAACACCATATATTTT. Its protein product is CSASWGQAGNTIYF.

The chain couples TRBV20-1 to TRBJ1-6; possibly TRBD1 for D (6 bases). Trimming stripped 1 base from V and 0 bases from J, with 10 bases between. The CDR3 runs 16 residues. The germline CDR1 and CDR2 sequences are DFQATT and SNEGSKA (reference sequence). As DNA, the CDR3 is TGCAGTGCTAGAGCTCACAGGGACTCCTATAATTCACCCCTCCACTTT. Translated, it gives CSARAHRDSYNSPLHF.

On this clonotype itself: A much larger clone differs from this one at a single base, so this may be a read error. The chain joins TRBV15 to TRBJ1-6; no definite D call. The germline CDR1 and CDR2 sequences are LNHNV and YYDKDF (reference sequence). The length of the CDR3 is 16 residues. The CDR3 region is CATRDRDGRDKSPLHF. As DNA, the CDR3 is TGTGCCACCCGGGATCGAGACGGTAGAGATAAATCACCCCTCCACTTT.

There are a few counts of this clonotype. The genes are TRBV7-2 and TRBJ2-7; TRBD2 matches 7 bases. The germline gives CDR1 SGHTA, CDR2 FQGNSA. The CDR3 is made up of 12 amino acids. Trimming removed 6 bases from V and 7 bases from J; junction bases left unmatched: 6. As DNA, the CDR3 is TGTGCCAGCAGTGAAGCGGGGTGGGAGCAGTACTTC. This gives the protein CASSEAGWEQYF.

This clonotype has ten or more counts. The rearrangement joins TRBV7-2 to TRBJ2-7; a possible D gene is TRBD2 (7 bases). Trimming stripped 0 bases from V and 5 bases from J, with 8 bases between. Germline V gene sequence: CDR1 SGHTA, CDR2 FQGNSA. The CDR3 extends over 13 amino acids. The CDR3 region has the DNA TGTGCCAGCAGCTTAGCGCGGGGGCACGAGCAGTACTTC. Amino acid sequence: CASSLARGHEQYF.

This clonotype has only a few counts. CDR3 loop: CASSPSRNTGELFF. The CDR3 coding sequence is TGTGCCAGCAGCCCCTCTCGCAACACCGGGGAGCTGTTTTTT. V and J are TRBV5-6 and TRBJ2-2; D unclear. The germline gives CDR1 SGHDT, CDR2 YYEEEE. Deletions cut 4 bases from V and 2 bases from J, with 9 bases between. The CDR3 has 14 residues.

The genes are TRBV5-1 and TRBJ2-1; 12 nucleotides line up with TRBD2. This CDR3 region has 15 residues. Germline V gene lookup returns CDR1 SGHRS and CDR2 YFSETQ. The trim removed 7 bases at V and 7 bases at J, leaving 9 bases unmatched. The DNA of the CDR3 is TGCGCCAGCTCGCTAGCGGGAGGGTTACCAAATGAGCAGTTCTTC. Translating it yields CASSLAGGLPNEQFF.

The rearrangement links TRBV20-1 to TRBJ1-1; 7 bases agree with TRBD1. V lost 5 bases to trimming and J lost 5 bases; unmatched junction nucleotides: 8. CDR1 and CDR2 (germline): DFQATT, SNEGSKA (reference sequence). The CDR3 contains 13 residues. The CDR3 spells CSAPDRERTEAFF. The CDR3 DNA is TGCAGTGCTCCCGACAGGGAGCGTACTGAAGCTTTCTTT.

The rearrangement uses TRBV2 and TRBJ1-6; D perhaps matches TRBD1 (5 bases). V was pared by 8 bases and J by 7 bases, with 12 bases between. The germline gives CDR1 SNHLY, CDR2 FYNNEI. This CDR3 contains 13 residues. CDR3 sequence reads: CASSPRDNSPLHF. CDR3 coding DNA: TGTGCCAGCTCACCTCGGGACAATTCACCCCTCCACTTT.

In the case of this clonotype: This may stem from a read error, because a much larger clone lies one nucleotide away. The chain uses TRBV11-2 and TRBJ1-2; unclear D gene. CDR1 and CDR2 from the germline V gene are SGHAT and FQNNGV. The CDR3 has 16 residues. Trimming pared 1 base from V and 0 bases from J, leaving 12 bases between. As DNA, the CDR3 is TGTGCCAGCAGCTTAGGAGGGATAGCTACTAACTATGGCTACACCTTC. This sequence encodes CASSLGGIATNYGYTF.

Comments on this clonotype: It may be a read error: a sequence one base away is much more abundant. The chain couples TRBV19 to TRBJ1-1; 7 bases agree with TRBD1. The CDR3 is 14 residues long. Looked up from germline, CDR1 is LNHDA and CDR2 is SQIVND (reference sequence). The CDR3 region is CASARGIVNTGAFF. CDR3 coding DNA: TGTGCCAGCGCCAGGGGGATCGTGAACACTGGAGCTTTCTTT.

This clonotype was seen more than once but under ten times. It may be a read error: a sequence one base away is much more abundant. The V and J genes are TRBV29-1 and TRBJ2-3; 8 bases line up with TRBD1. Germline V CDR1 and CDR2: SQVTM, ANQGSEA. The trim removed 4 bases at V and 3 bases at J, leaving 6 bases unmatched. The CDR3 runs to 14 residues. CDR3 DNA sequence: TGCAGCGTTGGAGGGCGGACAGGGACAGATACGCAGTATTTT. Translating gives CSVGGRTGTDTQYF.

Note on this clonotype: At one end the junction does not follow the germline gene, possibly because of a read error. The chain carries TRBV18 and TRBJ2-7; D ambiguous. CDR3 size: 11 residues. Germline-derived CDR1 and CDR2 are KGHSH and LQKENI. In DNA form, the CDR3 reads TGTGCCAGCTCACCGGGCAACGAGCGGTACTTC. Its translation: CASSPGNERYF. The variable domain in full, completed from reference TRBV18 and TRBJ2-7, reads NAGVMQNPRHLVRRRGQEARLRCSPMKGHSHVYWYRQLPEEGLKFMVYLQKENIIDESGMPKERFSAEFPKEGPSILRIQQVVRGDSAAYFCASSPGNERYFGPGTRLTVT.

The chain employs TRBV25-1 and TRBJ2-7, with unresolved D. The CDR3 extends over 13 amino acids. V was cut by 8 bases and J by 3 bases, with 14 bases left in between. Germline values: CDR1 MGHDK, CDR2 SYGVNS. CDR3 sequence: CASSPLDFYEQYF. The CDR3 region has the DNA TGTGCCAGCTCACCGTTAGACTTCTACGAGCAGTACTTC.

This clonotype appeared many times. This sequence joins TRBV7-8 and TRBJ2-5; no reliable D call. Germline lookup yields CDR1 SGHVS and CDR2 FQNEAQ. Trimming shortened V by 2 bases and J by 2 bases, and 9 bases separated the two germline ends. The CDR3 has 14 residues. The CDR3 DNA follows: TGTGCCAGCAGCTTACTGCCCCAACAAGAGACCCAGTACTTC. It is translated as CASSLLPQQETQYF.

This clonotype has a count of ten or more. The gene calls are TRBV7-8 and TRBJ1-5; D call uncertain. Germline V gene data show CDR1 as SGHVS and CDR2 as FQNEAQ. Trimming removed 6 bases from V and 2 bases from J, with 17 bases in between. CDR3 length: 16 residues. As DNA, the CDR3 is TGTGCCAGCAGTCTACCCGTAGGCGTAGGCAATCAGCCCCAGCATTTT. This encodes CASSLPVGVGNQPQHF.

The J gene is TRBJ2-3, the V gene TRBV4-3; TRBD2 matches 8 bases. This CDR3 spans 17 amino acids. Trimming cost V 0 bases and J 2 bases; bases outside gene matches: 7. Germline V gene data show CDR1 as LGHNA and CDR2 as YSLEER. DNA of the CDR3: TGCGCCAGCAGCCAAGATCCCAGCGGGGGAGTCACAGATACGCAGTATTTT. Its translation is CASSQDPSGGVTDTQYF.

The sample holds a few counts of this clonotype. The chain links TRBV5-1 to TRBJ2-3, with 9 positions matching TRBD2. Trimming removed 5 bases from V and 2 bases from J; junction bases left unmatched: 3. Germline assignment: CDR1 SGHRS and CDR2 YFSETQ. The CDR3 spans 14 residues. The CDR3 spells CASRLAGPTDTQYF. CDR3 coding DNA: TGCGCCAGCAGGCTAGCGGGGCCCACAGATACGCAGTATTTT.

The table lists this clonotype with many counts. The rearrangement uses TRBV29-1 and TRBJ1-2; D call uncertain. The CDR3 totals 9 residues. Germline V CDR1 and CDR2: SQVTM, ANQGSEA. Trimming shortened V by 2 bases and J by 10 bases, and 5 bases separated the two germline ends. The CDR3 coding sequence is TGCAGCGTTGAAAGGGCCTACACCTTC. Its translation is CSVERAYTF.

The V gene is TRBV27, the J gene TRBJ1-1; D is perhaps TRBD1 (5 bases). The length of the CDR3 is 15 residues. V lost 3 bases to trimming and J lost 5 bases, with 16 bases between them. In germline, CDR1 is MNHEY, CDR2 SMNVEV (reference sequence). The CDR3 region has the DNA TGTGCCAGCAGTTTGGAGGGGACCCGAACAACTGAAGCTTTCTTT. Residues: CASSLEGTRTTEAFF.

This chain links TRBV6-1 with TRBJ2-1, with D maybe TRBD1 (5 bases). Germline CDR1 reads MNHNS; CDR2 reads SASEGT. The CDR3 runs 11 residues. Trimming shortened V by 8 bases and J by 6 bases, and 8 bases separated the two germline ends. The CDR3: CASGQGNEQFF. CDR3 sequence (DNA): TGTGCCAGCGGGCAGGGCAATGAGCAGTTCTTC.

This clonotype has a handful of counts. The V and J genes are TRBV12-3 or TRBV12-4 and TRBJ1-1; TRBD1 is a possible D gene (6 bases). V dropped 6 bases and J dropped 1 base, with 12 bases sitting between them. There are 14 residues in the CDR3. The CDR3 DNA follows: TGTGCCAGCAGCTCAGGGGTCCCGAACACTGAAGCTTTCTTT. As protein: CASSSGVPNTEAFF.

This clonotype was recorded at least ten times. The V gene is TRBV12-3 or TRBV12-4, the J gene TRBJ1-1; 10 bases line up with TRBD1. The junction had 4 bases not matched to a gene; V was cut back by 4 bases and J by 11 bases. The length of the CDR3 is 12 residues. CDR3 region: CASSYDRGQAFF. The CDR3, as DNA: TGTGCCAGCAGTTACGACAGGGGGCAGGCTTTCTTT.